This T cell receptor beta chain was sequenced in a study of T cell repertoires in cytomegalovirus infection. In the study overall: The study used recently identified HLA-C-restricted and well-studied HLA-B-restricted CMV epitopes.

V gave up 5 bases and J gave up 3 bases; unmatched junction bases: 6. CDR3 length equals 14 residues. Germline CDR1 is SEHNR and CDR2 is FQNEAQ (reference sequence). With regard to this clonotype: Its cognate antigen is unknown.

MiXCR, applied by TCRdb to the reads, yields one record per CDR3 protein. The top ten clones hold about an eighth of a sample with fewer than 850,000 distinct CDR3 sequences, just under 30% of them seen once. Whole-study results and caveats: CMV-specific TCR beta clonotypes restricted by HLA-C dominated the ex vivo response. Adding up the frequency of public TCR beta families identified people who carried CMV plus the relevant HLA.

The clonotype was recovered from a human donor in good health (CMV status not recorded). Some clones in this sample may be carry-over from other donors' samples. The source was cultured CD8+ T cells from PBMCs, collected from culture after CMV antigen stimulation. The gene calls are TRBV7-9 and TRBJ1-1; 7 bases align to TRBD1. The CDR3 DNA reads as TGTGCCAGCAGCGGCGACAGGGACGACACTGAAGCTTTCTTT. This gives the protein CASSGDRDDTEAFF.